These 20 T cell receptor beta chains share one sample of origin, sequenced in a study of kidney transplant recipient with SARS-CoV-2 infection. TCRdb recomputed calls from the reads with MiXCR, one row per CDR3 protein. The data show 200,000 to 250,000 distinct CDR3 sequences, about 28% seen once. Sequencing was performed on a blood sample, taken at baseline and around day 110 from a kidney transplant recipient. These receptors came from a male patient between 25 and 39 years old who had COVID-19 and was a kidney transplant recipient. Certain T cells may be donor cells from the graft.

Points on this clonotype: A much larger clonotype is one base distant, so this may be a read error. The chain couples TRBV8-2 to TRBJ1-2. TRBV8-2 is labeled a pseudogene. The CDR3 covers 16 residues. CDR3 sequence (DNA): TGTGGCAGTGTGGTAAGTGATAGCCGAAAGACCCATGGCTACACCTTC. Its protein product is CGSVVSDSRKTHGYTF.

The chain combines TRBV8-2 with TRBJ1-2. TRBV8-2 is a documented pseudogene. The CDR3 consists of 16 residues. Written as DNA, the CDR3 is TGTGGCAGTTGGACGTCTGATAGCCGAAAGACCTATGGCTACACCTTC. Translation gives CGSWTSDSRKTYGYTF.

This clonotype was seen a single time. This may arise from a read error, as a much more abundant clone is one base away. The V and J genes are TRBV5-3 and TRBJ1-2; D is undetermined. TRBV5-3 is an ORF; its function is uncertain. The CDR3 runs to 16 residues. V was pared by 7 bases and J by 4 bases, with 23 bases between. CDR3 region: CARSQKVVRKAYGYTF. CDR3 nucleotides: TGTGCCAGATCCCAAAAAGTGGTGAGAAAGGCCTATGGCTACACCTTC.

A word on this clonotype: This may arise from a read error, as a much more abundant clone is one base away. This chain joins TRBV6-6 and TRBJ1-6; TRBD1 agrees at 8 bases. Germline CDR1 is MNHNY and CDR2 is SVGAGI (reference sequence). The CDR3 covers 16 residues. The CDR3 DNA sequence: TGTGCCATCAGTGCAGGGGGCGCCCCCTATAATTCACCCCTCCACTTT. Its translation is CAISAGGAPYNSPLHF.

This clonotype was observed at least ten times. The rearrangement joins TRBV7-9 to TRBJ2-4, with unresolved D. Trimming took 6 bases from V and 6 from J, leaving 9 bases between them. Germline lookup yields CDR1 SEHNR and CDR2 FQNEAQ (reference sequence). The CDR3 is made up of 12 amino acids. In DNA form, the CDR3 reads TGTGCCAGCAGGTCGAACGGAAACATTCAGTACTTC. The encoded protein is CASRSNGNIQYF.

This clonotype appeared a single time. Just one base apart from a much larger clone, this may be a read error. The V and J genes are TRBV5-8 and TRBJ2-5; 11 bases align to TRBD2. The CDR3 loop spans 16 amino acids. Germline-derived CDR1 and CDR2 are SGHTS and YDEGEE. J gave up 13 bases and V 0 bases, and 14 bases lay outside the gene matches. CDR3 region: CASSLAGLADLGERYF. The CDR3 nucleotides are TGTGCCAGCAGCTTGGCGGGACTAGCGGACCTAGGAGAGCGGTACTTC.

V and J are TRBV28 and TRBJ2-1; TRBD2 aligns across 8 bases. Losses at the gene ends were 5 bases for V and 9 bases for J; bases not matched to a gene: 12. From germline, CDR1 is MDHEN and CDR2 SYDVKM. The CDR3 consists of 15 residues. CDR3 nucleotide sequence: TGTGCCAGCAGTGGTCTCGGGACTAGGATCGGTGAGCAGTTCTTC. Its translation is CASSGLGTRIGEQFF.

A note on this clonotype: One base away lies a much larger clone, so this may be a sequencing read error. The chain links TRBV13 to TRBJ1-1; D is uncertain. There are 14 residues in the CDR3. Germline V gene sequence: CDR1 PRHDT, CDR2 FYEKMQ (reference sequence). V was shortened by 7 bases and J by 2 bases, with 14 bases between the two germline ends. As DNA, the CDR3 is TGTGCCAGCAACCCACCACCAACTAACACTGAAGCTTTCTTT. This encodes CASNPPPTNTEAFF.

As to this clonotype: A much larger clone lies one base from this, so it may be a read error. The chain joins TRBV6-5 to TRBJ2-5; the D gene is possibly TRBD2 (6 bases). The germline V gene encodes CDR1 MNHEY and CDR2 SVGAGI. The CDR3 runs 15 residues. The CDR3 coding sequence is TGTGCCGGCAGTGGCCCTGGAGGGTACCAAGAGACCCAGTACTTC. It specifies CAGSGPGGYQETQYF.

This clonotype was detected ten times or more. This chain connects TRBV25-1 to TRBJ1-2; D gene unclear. The CDR3 spans 17 residues. CDR1 MGHDK and CDR2 SYGVNS come from the germline V gene. Trimming stripped 3 bases from V and 4 bases from J, with 21 bases between. The CDR3 spells CASSDTEELGKTYGYTF. The CDR3 DNA follows: TGTGCCAGCAGTGACACGGAAGAACTGGGAAAGACCTATGGCTACACCTTC.

In its sample, this clonotype was seen many times. V and J are TRBV20-1 and TRBJ1-2; D ambiguous. Germline V gene data show CDR1 as DFQATT and CDR2 as SNEGSKA (reference sequence). With 6 bases removed from V and 8 bases from J, the gap between germline ends came to 16 bases. This CDR3 is 12 amino acids long. In DNA form, the CDR3 reads TGCAGTGCCAGGACGACCCTGGGGGGCTACACCTTC. Its translation is CSARTTLGGYTF.

This clonotype was seen many times. The gene calls are TRBV5-1 and TRBJ2-2; perhaps D is TRBD1 or TRBD2 (5 bases each). CDR1 and CDR2 (germline): SGHRS, YFSETQ. CDR3 length equals 15 residues. Trimming removed 2 bases at V and 5 bases at J, with 13 bases between. The CDR3 reads CASSLGEPGTGELFF. Written as DNA, the CDR3 is TGCGCCAGCAGCTTAGGGGAGCCGGGGACCGGGGAGCTGTTTTTT.

This clonotype was seen a few times. This sequence joins TRBV4-2 and TRBJ2-3; no clear D gene. CDR3 length: 15 residues. V was shortened by 0 bases and J by 2 bases, with 9 bases between the two germline ends. The germline V gene encodes CDR1 LGHNA and CDR2 YNFKEQ. The CDR3 region has the DNA TGTGCCAGCAGCCAAGATGAGTATTCCACAGATACGCAGTATTTT. Protein sequence: CASSQDEYSTDTQYF.

This clonotype showed up many times. The chain combines TRBV9 with TRBJ2-2; 16 bases map to TRBD2. The CDR3 totals 18 residues. V lost 0 bases and J lost 7; bases outside the gene matches: 6. Germline loops: CDR1 SGDLS, CDR2 YYNGEE. CDR3 nucleotides: TGTGCCAGCAGCGTAGGGGGACTAGCGGGAGGGCCGAGCGGGGAGCTGTTTTTT. It encodes CASSVGGLAGGPSGELFF.

This clonotype was seen a single time. Just one base apart from a much larger clone, this may be a read error. V gene TRBV7-2 combines with J gene TRBJ2-7; 7 bases align to TRBD2. CDR1 and CDR2 (germline): SGHTA, FQGNSA. The CDR3 is 14 amino acids. The V segment lost 5 bases and the J segment 0 bases; nucleotides outside the gene matches: 4. The CDR3 nucleotides read TGTGCCAGCAGCAGTCGACTAGCCTCCTACGAGCAGTACTTC. Its translation: CASSSRLASYEQYF.

This clonotype has at least ten counts. The chain links TRBV28 to TRBJ1-2, with TRBD1 matching over 7 bases. Per germline, CDR1 MDHEN and CDR2 SYDVKM. The V segment lost 6 bases and the J segment 6 bases; nucleotides outside the gene matches: 16. This CDR3 has 16 amino acids. CDR3 sequence reads: CASSRPRGQSTHGYTF. The CDR3, as DNA: TGTGCCAGCAGCCGCCCCCGGGGACAGTCGACTCATGGCTACACCTTC.

This clonotype was picked up many times. The CDR3 reads CASSEERGGKDTEAFF. DNA of the CDR3: TGTGCCAGCAGTGAAGAGAGGGGCGGAAAGGACACTGAAGCTTTCTTT. The V call is TRBV25-1, the J call TRBJ1-1; a possible D gene is TRBD1 (5 bases). V lost 2 bases, J lost 3 bases, and 16 bases lay in between. The length of the CDR3 is 16 residues. Looked up from germline, CDR1 is MGHDK and CDR2 is SYGVNS.

Worth noting for this clonotype: A much larger clone differs by one base, so this may be a read error. The chain combines TRBV19 with TRBJ1-2; perhaps TRBD1 as D (5 bases). The germline V gene encodes CDR1 LNHDA and CDR2 SQIVND (reference sequence). The CDR3 consists of 13 residues. CDR3 in DNA: TGTGCCGGTAGCCCAGGGACTAACTATGGCTACACCTTC. Translated: CAGSPGTNYGYTF.

The chain couples TRBV5-1 to TRBJ2-5; D might be TRBD2 (6 bases). The CDR3 runs 13 residues. V lost 5 bases to trimming and J lost 4 bases, with 12 bases between them. CDR1 and CDR2 from the germline V gene are SGHRS and YFSETQ. CDR3: CASRPEGRETQYF. The CDR3 DNA sequence: TGCGCCAGCAGGCCGGAGGGGCGAGAGACCCAGTACTTC.

This clonotype was picked up many times. The chain carries TRBV2 and TRBJ1-6; possibly TRBD1 for D (5 bases). The CDR3 is 13 residues long. Germline values: CDR1 SNHLY, CDR2 FYNNEI. With 7 bases removed from V and 14 bases from J, the gap between germline ends came to 18 bases. CDR3 in DNA: TGTGCCAGCATGGAAGGCTGGGGGGGTTCCCTCCACTTT. Translated, it gives CASMEGWGGSLHF. Looking up the rest from reference TRBV2 and TRBJ1-6 gives the full variable domain: EPEVTQTPSHQVTQMGQEVILRCVPISNHLYFYWYRQILGQKVEFLVSFYNNEISEKSEIFDDQFSVERPDGSNFTLKIRSTKLEDSAMYFCASMEGWGGSLHFGNGTRLTVT.